This T cell receptor (beta chain) came from a study of shared clonotypes between healthy human individuals. The V segment lost 3 bases and the J segment 0 bases; nucleotides outside the gene matches: 8. The germline gives CDR1 MGHRA, CDR2 YSYEKL. The CDR3 sequence is 16 residues long. Using immunoSEQ multiplex PCR, the repertoire was profiled, and TCRdb retains in-frame clones only, with some absent. Of roughly 2,000,000 clones in the sample, about 95% were seen once. Regarding the study as a whole: Genetic and exposure-history diversity was limited by the few donors.

Points on this clone: Its antigen is undetermined.

Naive CD8 cells were CD45RO-negative, positively selected for CCR7, excluding terminally differentiated effector memory CD45RA+ cells. The chain uses TRBV4-1 and TRBJ2-7, with TRBD2 identical over 7 bases. The sequence came from a man in his late teens or twenties in good health. Sequenced sample: naive CD8+ T cells sorted from blood. In nucleotides, the CDR3 is TGCGCCAGCAGCCAGGCGCTAGCGGTGAGCTCCTACGAGCAGTACTTC. It translates to CASSQALAVSSYEQYF.